What follows are 3 T cell receptor beta chains derived from one specimen sequenced in a study of T cells in Graves' hyperthyroidism and ophthalmopathy. Amplified TCR beta CDR3 regions came from RNA transcripts. RT-PCR in the first round (using the HTBI primer set) targeted the TCR CDR3. One entry per CDR3 protein results from TCRdb running MiXCR on the multiplex PCR reads. The repertoire includes 310,000 or so distinct CDR3 sequences, 15% to 20% of them detected once, and about 50% sits in the top ten. The sequenced material came from blood. Receptors were obtained from a woman aged 60-75 years with Graves' ophthalmopathy.

This clonotype showed up just once. The rearrangement uses TRBV7-9 and TRBJ2-7, with a weak D call TRBD1 (6 bases). The CDR3 is made up of 13 amino acids. V was shortened by 4 bases and J by 2 bases, with 9 bases between the two germline ends. CDR1 SEHNR and CDR2 FQNEAQ come from the germline V gene (reference sequence). The CDR3 nucleotides read TGTGCCAGCAGCTCGAGGACAGCCTACGAGCAGTACTTC. It is translated as CASSSRTAYEQYF.

V gene TRBV5-6 combines with J gene TRBJ2-2; unclear D gene. The CDR3 runs 13 residues. Germline V gene lookup returns CDR1 SGHDT and CDR2 YYEEEE. The germline V and J ends were trimmed by 2 bases and 5 bases, with 7 bases remaining between them. The CDR3 nucleotides are TGTGCCAGCAGCTTTTACATGACCGGGGAGCTGTTTTTT. This encodes CASSFYMTGELFF.

A word on this clonotype: This sequence may be a read error, since a much larger clone differs from it by one base. V usage is TRBV28 and J usage is TRBJ1-1; D might be TRBD1 (5 bases). Germline V lookup: CDR1 MDHEN, CDR2 SYDVKM. There are 14 residues in the CDR3. The CDR3 coding sequence is TGTGCCAGCAGTCCTACATTAGGGGCCACTGCAGCTTTCTTT. This gives the protein CASSPTLGATAAFF.